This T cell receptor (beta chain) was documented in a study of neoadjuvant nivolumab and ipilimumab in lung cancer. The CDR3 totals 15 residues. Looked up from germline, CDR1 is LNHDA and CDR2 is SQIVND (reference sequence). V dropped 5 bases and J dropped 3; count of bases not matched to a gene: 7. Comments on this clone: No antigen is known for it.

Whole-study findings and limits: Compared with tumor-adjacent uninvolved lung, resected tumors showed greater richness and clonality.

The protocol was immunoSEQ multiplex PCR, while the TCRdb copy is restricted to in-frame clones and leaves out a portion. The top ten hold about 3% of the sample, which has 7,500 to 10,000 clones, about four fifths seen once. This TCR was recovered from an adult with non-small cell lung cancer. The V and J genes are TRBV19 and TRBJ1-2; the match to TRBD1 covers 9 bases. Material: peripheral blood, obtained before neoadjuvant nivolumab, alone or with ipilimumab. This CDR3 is CASSSPGQGHYGYTF. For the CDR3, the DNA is TGTGCCAGTAGTTCCCCGGGACAGGGACACTATGGCTACACCTTC.